This T cell receptor (beta chain) was captured in a study of vaccination and CD4 T cells after COVID-19. Cultured CD4+ T cell DNA underwent sequencing with the Oncomine TCR Beta short-read assay. A single record per CDR3 protein comes from TCRdb applying MiXCR to the PCR reads. The data contain 8,500 to 13,000 distinct CDR3 sequences, roughly 31% of them singletons. The treatment denotes: roughly ten-day PBMC culture with coronavirus spike peptide pools or control peptides (ViraFEST assay). Points on this clonotype: The antigen remains unidentified.

CDR3 size: 15 residues. V dropped 7 bases and J dropped 5; count of bases not matched to a gene: 11. The V gene's germline CDR1 is LNHDA and CDR2 SQIVND (reference sequence). This sequence originates from a human donor who had recovered from COVID-19. The V gene is TRBV19, the J gene TRBJ2-5; 9 bases are a match to TRBD2. The sample taken for sequencing was CD4+ T cells from blood, cultured in vitro. CDR3 sequence reads: CASNGGGGRGETQYF. The CDR3 DNA is TGTGCCAGTAACGGTGGCGGCGGGAGGGGGGAGACCCAGTACTTC. Combining the CDR3 with reference TRBV19 and TRBJ2-5 gives the whole variable domain DGGITQSPKYLFRKEGQNVTLSCEQNLNHDAMYWYRQDPGQGLRLIYYSQIVNDFQKGDIAEGYSVSREKKESFPLTVTSAQKNPTAFYLCASNGGGGRGETQYFGPGTRLLVL.